These 30 T cell receptor beta chains originate from one sample sequenced in a study of blood T cell repertoires in COVID-19. The assay was immunoSEQ multiplex PCR, and TCRdb's table has in-frame clones only and misses some. The sample yields about 64,000 clones, roughly 84% seen once. The sample was peripheral blood. The origin of the receptors is a man between 65 and 85 years old with acute or convalescent COVID-19.

V is TRBV14 and J is TRBJ1-1; D ambiguous. The V end was cut by 3 bases, the J end by 4 bases, with 3 bases between. The CDR3 consists of 11 residues. CDR1 and CDR2 from the germline V gene are SGHDN and FVKESK. CDR3 sequence: CASSQATEAFF. The DNA of the CDR3 is TGTGCCAGCAGCCAGGCCACTGAAGCTTTCTTT.

This clone was recorded only once. The V and J genes are TRBV6-5 and TRBJ1-1; TRBD1 might be the D (6 bases). V was cut by 6 bases and J by 1 base, with 15 bases left in between. The CDR3 has 15 amino acids. Germline CDR1 MNHEY, CDR2 SVGAGI. The CDR3 nucleotides are TGTGCCAGCAGGAGGGGGGGGGCGCCGAACACTGAAGCTTTCTTT. Translation gives CASRRGGAPNTEAFF.

This chain links TRBV5-1 with TRBJ1-6; 7 bases fit TRBD1. J lost 4 bases, V lost 4 bases, and 5 bases had no gene match. Looked up from germline, CDR1 is SGHRS and CDR2 is YFSETQ. This CDR3 comprises 15 residues. DNA of the CDR3: TGCGCCAGCAGCGTTGGACAGGTATATAATTCACCCCTCCACTTT. Its translation is CASSVGQVYNSPLHF.

The genes are TRBV10-3 and TRBJ1-4, with a weak D call TRBD1 (6 bases). The CDR3 loop spans 15 amino acids. The germline gives CDR1 ENHRY, CDR2 SYGVKD. Trimming took 2 bases from V and 7 from J, leaving 14 bases between them. The CDR3 region has the DNA TGTGCCATCAGTGAGACGGGGGGCCAGGGTGAAAAACTGTTTTTT. Protein: CAISETGGQGEKLFF.

This chain connects TRBV28 to TRBJ2-7; TRBD2 matches at 9 bases. Germline CDR1 and CDR2: MDHEN and SYDVKM. The CDR3 runs to 15 residues. Trimming took 7 bases from V and 0 from J; bases not matched to a gene: 7. The CDR3 loop is CASIFAGGGSYEQYF. CDR3 nucleotide sequence: TGTGCCAGCATCTTCGCGGGGGGGGGCTCCTACGAGCAGTACTTC.

This clone was detected only once. The DNA for the CDR3 is TGTGCCAGCAGCTCACTTGGTAGCACAGATACGCAGTATTTT. This translates into CASSSLGSTDTQYF. The V call is TRBV9, the J call TRBJ2-3; no clear D gene. The CDR3 length is 14 residues. V was trimmed by 4 bases and J by 0 bases, leaving 9 bases between them. Germline loops: CDR1 SGDLS, CDR2 YYNGEE. The variable domain in full, with the rest retrieved from reference TRBV9 and TRBJ2-3, is DSGVTQTPKHLITATGQRVTLRCSPRSGDLSVYWYQQSLDQGLQFLIQYYNGEERAKGNILERFSAQQFPDLHSELNLSSLELGDSALYFCASSSLGSTDTQYFGPGTRLTVL.

The V call is TRBV7-9, the J call TRBJ2-5, with D maybe TRBD2 (6 bases). Looked up from germline, CDR1 is SEHNR and CDR2 is FQNEAQ (reference sequence). The CDR3 is 13 amino acids. Trimming pared 1 base from V and 7 bases from J, leaving 10 bases between. The CDR3 region is CASSLGLVGTQYF. In nucleotides, the CDR3 is TGTGCCAGCAGCTTAGGACTAGTAGGGACCCAGTACTTC.

The chain links TRBV7-9 to TRBJ2-7; D is perhaps TRBD2 (6 bases). Germline CDR1 and CDR2: SEHNR and FQNEAQ (reference sequence). With 10 bases removed from V and 4 bases from J, the gap between germline ends came to 17 bases. CDR3 size: 13 residues. In DNA, the CDR3 is TGTGCCACCCGGGGCAGGCGGGGTTACGAGCAGTACTTC. The encoded protein is CATRGRRGYEQYF.

The chain carries TRBV9 and TRBJ1-5; 8 positions match TRBD1. Germline trimming cut 3 bases from V and 4 bases from J; bases unmatched to any gene: 3. CDR3 length: 14 residues. Germline V lookup: CDR1 SGDLS, CDR2 YYNGEE. CDR3 sequence reads: CASSDGQGNQPQHF. DNA for the CDR3: TGTGCCAGCAGCGACGGACAGGGAAATCAGCCCCAGCATTTT.

V gene TRBV2 combines with J gene TRBJ1-5, with D tentatively TRBD1 (5 bases). The V gene's germline CDR1 is SNHLY and CDR2 FYNNEI. Trimming cost V 1 base and J 7 bases, with 8 bases left between them. The CDR3 loop spans 13 amino acids. CDR3: CASSEDQGQPQHF. CDR3 sequence (DNA): TGTGCCAGCAGTGAAGACCAGGGACAGCCCCAGCATTTT.

The chain couples TRBV13 to TRBJ1-1; no definite D call. V was cut by 3 bases and J by 1 base, with 9 bases left in between. The germline CDR1 and CDR2 sequences are PRHDT and FYEKMQ (reference sequence). The CDR3 consists of 14 residues. The CDR3 nucleotides read TGTGCCAGCAGCTTTGCCCCCAGGAACACTGAAGCTTTCTTT. Translating gives CASSFAPRNTEAFF. Based on the CDR3 plus reference TRBV13 and TRBJ1-1, the full variable domain is AAGVIQSPRHLIKEKRETATLKCYPIPRHDTVYWYQQGPGQDPQFLISFYEKMQSDKGSIPDRFSAQQFSDYHSELNMSSLELGDSALYFCASSFAPRNTEAFFGQGTRLTVV.

V gene TRBV6-5 combines with J gene TRBJ1-4, with D hard to call. The length of the CDR3 is 13 residues. V was pared by 1 base and J by 8 bases, with 8 bases between. The germline V gene has CDR1 MNHEY and CDR2 SVGAGI. CDR3 region: CASSYLREEKLFF. The CDR3 DNA is TGTGCCAGCAGTTACTTGAGGGAGGAAAAACTGTTTTTT.

V is TRBV7-3 and J is TRBJ2-6; TRBD1 might be the D (5 bases). V dropped 2 bases and J dropped 0 bases, with 8 bases sitting between them. The CDR3 sequence is 16 residues long. Per the germline V gene, CDR1 is SGHTA and CDR2 is FQGTGA. The CDR3 sequence is CASSLGAVSGANVLTF. The CDR3 bases are TGTGCCAGCAGCTTAGGGGCGGTCTCTGGGGCCAACGTCCTGACTTTC.

This chain links TRBV29-1 with TRBJ2-5, with 12 positions matching TRBD2. The CDR3 sequence is 13 residues long. With V trimmed by 7 bases and J by 3 bases, 3 bases remained unmatched. In germline, CDR1 is SQVTM, CDR2 ANQGSEA. CDR3 coding DNA: TGCAGCGCTAGCGGGGGGGCAGAAGAGACCCAGTACTTC. Amino acids: CSASGGAEETQYF.

V is TRBV11-2 and J is TRBJ2-7; maybe TRBD1 (7 bases). The germline V and J ends were trimmed by 5 bases and 3 bases, with 17 bases remaining between them. Germline loops: CDR1 SGHAT, CDR2 FQNNGV. CDR3 size: 15 residues. The CDR3 DNA is TGTGCCAGCAGCCCCCAATCAGGGGGAGGCTACGAGCAGTACTTC. This gives the protein CASSPQSGGGYEQYF.

V and J are TRBV19 and TRBJ2-2; TRBD2 is a possible D gene (5 bases). V lost 0 bases and J 1 base, leaving 9 bases between the germline ends. This CDR3 has 16 amino acids. CDR1 and CDR2 from the germline V gene are LNHDA and SQIVND (reference sequence). CDR3 coding DNA: TGTGCCAGTAGTATAGACCTAGGGAGGAACACCGGGGAGCTGTTTTTT. Translation gives CASSIDLGRNTGELFF.

The chain uses TRBV3-1 (or the pseudogene TRBV3-2) and TRBJ1-1; weak D call: TRBD1 (6 bases). The germline V gene encodes CDR1 LGHDT and CDR2 YNNKEL (reference sequence). V gave up 0 bases and J gave up 4 bases, with 15 bases separating them. CDR3 length: 16 amino acids. The CDR3 coding sequence is TGTGCCAGCAGCCAAGAGAGGGCAGGGGTGTTCACTGAAGCTTTCTTT. It specifies CASSQERAGVFTEAFF.

The rearrangement links TRBV7-3 to TRBJ2-7; the D is unclear. Germline V gives CDR1 SGHTA, CDR2 FQGTGA. CDR3 length: 13 residues. V shed 5 bases and J shed 1 base, with 9 bases lying between them. In nucleotides, the CDR3 is TGTGCCAGCAGCGCTAACAGATCCTACGAGCAGTACTTC. This sequence encodes CASSANRSYEQYF.

This sequence joins TRBV7-2 and TRBJ2-5; TRBD2 might be the D (7 bases). Per the germline V gene, CDR1 is SGHTA and CDR2 is FQGNSA. V lost 5 bases to trimming and J lost 1 base, with 11 bases between them. The CDR3 consists of 14 residues. The CDR3 coding sequence is TGTGCCAGCAGCCCCGGGGGGCCCCAAGAGACCCAGTACTTC. Its translation is CASSPGGPQETQYF.

The chain is built from TRBV4-3 and TRBJ2-3; maybe TRBD2 (6 bases). V was shortened by 4 bases and J by 0 bases, with 17 bases between the two germline ends. The germline V gene has CDR1 LGHNA and CDR2 YSLEER. There are 17 residues in the CDR3. Written as DNA, the CDR3 is TGCGCCAGCAGCCCCCACGGGGGAGACACCAGCACAGATACGCAGTATTTT. Protein sequence: CASSPHGGDTSTDTQYF.

In its sample, this clone was seen a few times. This chain links TRBV9 with TRBJ2-1; 7 nucleotides agree with TRBD2. The V segment lost 0 bases and the J segment 4 bases; nucleotides outside the gene matches: 4. The CDR3 runs 15 residues. Germline CDR1 is SGDLS and CDR2 is YYNGEE. The CDR3 loop reads CASSVDSGRYNEQFF. The CDR3 DNA sequence: TGTGCCAGCAGCGTAGATAGCGGGCGGTACAATGAGCAGTTCTTC.

The chain combines TRBV11-2 with TRBJ2-7; unclear D gene. V was shortened by 5 bases and J by 5 bases, with 13 bases between the two germline ends. CDR1 and CDR2 (germline): SGHAT, FQNNGV. The CDR3 spans 13 residues. The CDR3 coding sequence is TGTGCCAGCAGCCCGACCGCGGCAGACGAGCAGTACTTC. Its translation is CASSPTAADEQYF.

CDR3 protein: CASSLGAARGNSPLHF. In nucleotides, the CDR3 is TGTGCCAGCAGCTTAGGGGCAGCCAGGGGTAATTCACCCCTCCACTTT. This chain connects TRBV7-2 to TRBJ1-6, with D perhaps matching TRBD1 (6 bases). In germline, CDR1 is SGHTA, CDR2 FQGNSA. V lost 1 base to trimming and J lost 6 bases, with 13 bases between them. This CDR3 is built from 16 residues.

The CDR3 region is CASSWDSSFEAFF. The CDR3 DNA is TGTGCCAGCAGTTGGGACAGTAGTTTCGAAGCTTTCTTT. The chain is built from TRBV12-3 or TRBV12-4 and TRBJ1-1; 7 bases fit TRBD1. J lost 8 bases, V lost 4 bases, and 7 bases had no gene match. The CDR3 length is 13 residues.

V and J are TRBV7-9 and TRBJ2-1, with D possibly matching TRBD1 (5 bases). V shed 5 bases and J shed 5 bases, with 13 bases lying between them. CDR1 and CDR2 (germline): SEHNR, FQNEAQ (reference sequence). This CDR3 has 14 residues. The CDR3 region is CASSPVAGHNEQFF. DNA of the CDR3: TGTGCCAGCAGCCCCGTCGCAGGGCACAATGAGCAGTTCTTC.

The genes are TRBV4-2 and TRBJ2-3, with 16 bases fitting TRBD2. The germline CDR1 and CDR2 sequences are LGHNA and YNFKEQ. J gave up 0 bases and V 3 bases, and 9 bases lay outside the gene matches. The CDR3 loop spans 20 amino acids. In nucleotides, the CDR3 is TGTGCCAGCAGCCAGATGAGGGGACTAGCGGGGGGGATTAGCACAGATACGCAGTATTTT. The encoded protein is CASSQMRGLAGGISTDTQYF.

This chain links TRBV28 with TRBJ1-5, with 8 bases that match TRBD1. V shed 10 bases, J shed 3 bases, and the junction held 8 bases outside the gene matches. From germline, CDR1 is MDHEN and CDR2 SYDVKM. The CDR3 totals 14 residues. The CDR3, as DNA: TGTGCCACCCAGGGGGCTAACAACAATCAGCCCCAGCATTTT. Translation gives CATQGANNNQPQHF.

This sequence joins TRBV27 and TRBJ1-2; D is ambiguous. The germline CDR1 and CDR2 sequences are MNHEY and SMNVEV (reference sequence). V shed 5 bases and J shed 4 bases, with 11 bases lying between them. The CDR3 extends over 13 amino acids. CDR3 nucleotides: TGTGCCAGCAGTCCCACGTCTACCTATGGCTACACCTTC. Its protein is CASSPTSTYGYTF.

This clone was observed once. The gene calls are TRBV5-5 and TRBJ1-4; D call uncertain. There are 14 residues in the CDR3. V was cut by 3 bases and J by 3 bases, with 9 bases left in between. Germline CDR1 SGHKS, CDR2 YYEKEE (reference sequence). The DNA for the CDR3 is TGTGCCAGCAGCTCCGTCCCGGCTAATGAAAAACTGTTTTTT. This codes for CASSSVPANEKLFF.

This sequence joins TRBV7-6 and TRBJ1-1; D is unclear. V was clipped by 5 bases and J by 0 bases, with 13 bases between them. Germline V gene sequence: CDR1 SGHVS, CDR2 FNYEAQ. There are 15 residues in the CDR3. The CDR3 DNA reads as TGTGCCAGCAGCCACTCTGCGGTCATGAACACTGAAGCTTTCTTT. Protein: CASSHSAVMNTEAFF.